The 25 T cell receptor beta chains listed next were all sequenced from one sample in a study of blood T cell repertoires in COVID-19. Using immunoSEQ multiplex PCR, the repertoire was profiled, and TCRdb retains in-frame clones only, with some absent. The sample holds fewer than 500,000 clones, roughly 90% seen once. The sequenced material came from PBMCs or T cells enriched from blood (not recorded which). These receptors were collected from a woman between 25 and 40 years old with acute COVID-19.

CDR3 nucleotide sequence: TGTGCCAGCAGGGTTTGGGCAGCTAACACCGGGGAGCTGTTTTTT. This gives the protein CASRVWAANTGELFF. This chain joins TRBV6-5 and TRBJ2-2; no firm D call. V was clipped by 6 bases and J by 2 bases, with 13 bases between them. Germline loops: CDR1 MNHEY, CDR2 SVGAGI. This CDR3 contains 15 residues.

This chain joins TRBV19 and TRBJ2-6; possible D gene TRBD1, 6 bases. Germline V gene sequence: CDR1 LNHDA, CDR2 SQIVND (reference sequence). The CDR3 is made up of 17 amino acids. Trimming cost V 8 bases and J 0 bases, with 17 bases left between them. In nucleotides, the CDR3 is TGTGCCAGTGCCACTCAGGGGTCGCGCTCTGGGGCCAACGTCCTGACTTTC. Translation gives CASATQGSRSGANVLTF.

V and J are TRBV9 and TRBJ1-1, with D perhaps matching TRBD1 (6 bases). Germline V gene data show CDR1 as SGDLS and CDR2 as YYNGEE. The CDR3 covers 15 residues. V was cut by 4 bases and J by 1 base, with 14 bases left in between. This chain's CDR3 is CASSPQGGGNTEAFF. The DNA of the CDR3 is TGTGCCAGCAGCCCCCAGGGAGGGGGGAACACTGAAGCTTTCTTT.

This clone was observed once. J is TRBJ2-2 and V is TRBV24-1, with unresolved D. The germline V gene encodes CDR1 KGHDR and CDR2 SFDVKD. With 9 bases removed from V and 4 bases from J, the gap between germline ends came to 14 bases. The CDR3 spans 14 residues. For the CDR3, the DNA is TGTGCCACCGAGGCTTACACGGGCACCGGGGAGCTGTTTTTT. Its protein is CATEAYTGTGELFF.

The chain joins TRBV27 to TRBJ2-1; D might be TRBD1 (7 bases). The CDR3 runs to 14 residues. The V and J ends lost 5 bases and 9 bases respectively, with 17 bases between them. Looked up from germline, CDR1 is MNHEY and CDR2 is SMNVEV (reference sequence). CDR3 loop: CASSILQGRGEQFF. DNA of the CDR3: TGTGCCAGCAGTATCTTACAGGGGCGGGGTGAGCAGTTCTTC.

The chain links TRBV19 to TRBJ1-1; no clear D. Germline V gene lookup returns CDR1 LNHDA and CDR2 SQIVND (reference sequence). Deletions cut 5 bases from V and 1 base from J, with 11 bases between. The CDR3 spans 14 residues. The CDR3 reads CASSAVVGNTEAFF. The CDR3 coding sequence is TGTGCCAGTAGTGCGGTAGTAGGGAACACTGAAGCTTTCTTT.

The chain links TRBV18 to TRBJ1-4, with a possible D match to TRBD1 (5 bases). Germline CDR1 reads KGHSH; CDR2 reads LQKENI. This CDR3 spans 15 amino acids. The V end lost 3 bases, the J end lost 6 bases, and 14 bases lay between the germline ends. The CDR3 DNA sequence: TGTGCCAGCTCACCGGCTGGGGGGAGTTATGAAAAACTGTTTTTT. Protein sequence: CASSPAGGSYEKLFF.

This rearrangement joins TRBV3-1 (or the pseudogene TRBV3-2) to TRBJ2-7, with TRBD1 as a possible D gene (5 bases). This CDR3 has 13 amino acids. CDR1 and CDR2 (germline): LGHDT, YNNKEL (reference sequence). Deletions cut 1 base from V and 6 bases from J, with 10 bases between. This chain's CDR3 is CASSQGPQGEQYF. CDR3 sequence (DNA): TGTGCCAGCAGCCAAGGCCCCCAGGGCGAGCAGTACTTC.

V is TRBV5-1 and J is TRBJ1-2, with a weak D call TRBD1 (6 bases). This CDR3 is 13 amino acids long. V lost 3 bases and J 8 bases, leaving 14 bases between the germline ends. The V gene's germline CDR1 is SGHRS and CDR2 YFSETQ. CDR3 amino acids: CASSSNQGTGYTF. CDR3 in DNA: TGCGCCAGCAGCTCAAACCAGGGGACGGGCTACACCTTC.

The rearrangement uses TRBV7-3 and TRBJ2-2; 11 bases line up with TRBD1. CDR3 length: 17 residues. In germline, CDR1 is SGHTA, CDR2 FQGTGA. Trimming cost V 5 bases and J 3 bases; bases outside gene matches: 8. The CDR3 DNA follows: TGTGCCAGCAGCCCCCGCTCGGGACAGGGGGACACCGGGGAGCTGTTTTTT. Protein product: CASSPRSGQGDTGELFF.

The chain uses TRBV11-2 and TRBJ2-5; possibly TRBD1 for D (6 bases). This CDR3 region has 15 residues. V gave up 2 bases and J gave up 0 bases, with 10 bases separating them. Germline CDR1 is SGHAT and CDR2 is FQNNGV. CDR3: CASSLTGKYQETQYF. CDR3 nucleotide sequence: TGTGCCAGCAGCTTAACAGGGAAATACCAAGAGACCCAGTACTTC.

Turning to this clone: This same CDR3 is encoded by further DNA sequences in the sample. The chain employs TRBV5-1 and TRBJ2-7, with 7 bases that match TRBD1. The V gene end was trimmed by 4 bases and the J gene end by 3 bases; junction bases not matched to a gene: 7. The CDR3 sequence is 14 residues long. In germline, CDR1 is SGHRS, CDR2 YFSETQ. The CDR3 region is CASSLDRLYYEQYF. As DNA, the CDR3 is TGCGCCAGCAGCCTGGACAGGCTCTACTACGAGCAGTACTTC. The variable domain in full, with the rest retrieved from reference TRBV5-1 and TRBJ2-7, is KAGVTQTPRYLIKTRGQQVTLSCSPISGHRSVSWYQQTPGQGLQFLFEYFSETQRNKGNFPGRFSGRQFSNSRSEMNVSTLELGDSALYLCASSLDRLYYEQYFGPGTRLTVT.

CDR3 amino acids: CSVSRGENEQFF. The CDR3 DNA sequence: TGCAGCGTTTCTAGAGGCGAGAATGAGCAGTTCTTC. The chain combines TRBV29-1 with TRBJ2-1, with unresolved D. Germline loops: CDR1 SQVTM, CDR2 ANQGSEA. V was shortened by 5 bases and J by 7 bases, with 12 bases between the two germline ends. The CDR3 contains 12 residues.

The chain uses TRBV5-6 and TRBJ1-5; perhaps TRBD1 as D (6 bases). The V end lost 4 bases, the J end lost 7 bases, and 18 bases lay between the germline ends. There are 15 residues in the CDR3. Looked up from germline, CDR1 is SGHDT and CDR2 is YYEEEE. The DNA of the CDR3 is TGTGCCAGCAGCGCCGCGGGCAGGGGTGGGCAGCCCCAGCATTTT. Protein: CASSAAGRGGQPQHF.

This sequence joins TRBV3-1 (or the pseudogene TRBV3-2) and TRBJ1-2; TRBD1 is a possible D gene (6 bases). Germline loops: CDR1 LGHDT, CDR2 YNNKEL (reference sequence). The CDR3 is made up of 13 amino acids. Trimming left V 1 base short and J 8 bases short, with 11 bases between. The CDR3 sequence: CASSQVQGYGYTF. CDR3 DNA: TGTGCCAGCAGCCAAGTACAGGGATACGGCTACACCTTC.

This chain uses TRBV18 with TRBJ1-5; 8 nucleotides line up with TRBD1. This CDR3 is built from 15 residues. Per germline, CDR1 KGHSH and CDR2 LQKENI. After removal of 6 bases from V and 5 bases from J, the junction contained 9 bases not matched to a gene. CDR3: CASSPETGADQPQHF. DNA for the CDR3: TGTGCCAGCTCCCCTGAGACAGGGGCGGATCAGCCCCAGCATTTT.

Worth noting for this clone: This sample also contains other DNA sequences that code for the same CDR3. The chain has TRBV5-1 and TRBJ2-7; D is possibly TRBD2 (5 bases). From germline, CDR1 is SGHRS and CDR2 YFSETQ. CDR3 length: 14 amino acids. Trimming pared 4 bases from V and 0 bases from J, leaving 11 bases between. The CDR3 is CASSRDTSSYEQYF. DNA for the CDR3: TGCGCCAGCAGCCGAGATACTAGCTCCTACGAGCAGTACTTC.

This sequence joins TRBV7-9 and TRBJ1-3; 8 bases map to TRBD1. This CDR3 region has 16 residues. The V gene end was trimmed by 5 bases and the J gene end by 3 bases; junction bases not matched to a gene: 9. The germline V gene encodes CDR1 SEHNR and CDR2 FQNEAQ (reference sequence). CDR3 sequence reads: CASSPRTGTFGNTIYF. DNA for the CDR3: TGTGCCAGCAGCCCAAGGACAGGGACATTTGGAAACACCATATATTTT.

This clone has a handful of counts. This sample includes further DNA sequences coding for the same CDR3. CDR3 DNA sequence: TGTGCCAGCAGCCAAGACGTTCGCGAGCAGTACTTC. The encoded protein is CASSQDVREQYF. The chain couples TRBV3-1 (or the pseudogene TRBV3-2) to TRBJ2-7, with D unresolved. The CDR3 is 12 amino acids. Germline V gene sequence: CDR1 LGHDT, CDR2 YNNKEL (reference sequence). The V gene lost 0 bases and the J gene lost 6 bases, with 6 bases spanning the gap.

The chain joins TRBV3-1 (or the pseudogene TRBV3-2) to TRBJ1-1, with a possible D match to TRBD1 (6 bases). Trimming pared 1 base from V and 1 base from J, leaving 10 bases between. The CDR3 sequence is 15 residues long. CDR1 and CDR2 from the germline V gene are LGHDT and YNNKEL (reference sequence). The CDR3 nucleotides read TGTGCCAGCAGCCAAGGTGTCAGGGGGAACACTGAAGCTTTCTTT. As protein: CASSQGVRGNTEAFF.

The rearrangement uses TRBV6-2 or TRBV6-3 and TRBJ2-1; 8 bases match TRBD1. Losses at the gene ends were 5 bases for V and 7 bases for J; bases not matched to a gene: 10. This CDR3 region has 15 residues. Germline V gene data show CDR1 as MNHEY and CDR2 as SVGEGT. The CDR3 DNA follows: TGTGCCAGCAGTATCTCCCGGGACAGGTTTAATGAGCAGTTCTTC. As protein: CASSISRDRFNEQFF.

The rearrangement links TRBV3-1 (or the pseudogene TRBV3-2) to TRBJ1-2; D uncertain. Trimming took off 1 base at V and 8 bases at J, with 17 bases between the two ends. Germline CDR1 is LGHDT and CDR2 is YNNKEL (reference sequence). This CDR3 comprises 15 residues. DNA of the CDR3: TGTGCCAGCAGCCAAGTCCGGCCCTTAGTGGGCGGCTACACCTTC. Amino acids: CASSQVRPLVGGYTF.

The genes are TRBV19 and TRBJ1-4; 7 bases fit TRBD1. Germline CDR1 LNHDA, CDR2 SQIVND (reference sequence). The trim removed 9 bases at V and 3 bases at J, leaving 22 bases unmatched. The CDR3 covers 19 residues. In nucleotides, the CDR3 is TGTGCCAGCCAAAAACAGAGACAGGGCCCCGAAGGGGCTAATGAAAAACTGTTTTTT. This sequence encodes CASQKQRQGPEGANEKLFF.

V gene TRBV6-5 combines with J gene TRBJ2-5, with a possible D match to TRBD2 (5 bases). This CDR3 region has 16 residues. The germline V gene has CDR1 MNHEY and CDR2 SVGAGI. Between the trimmed V and J ends, which lost 0 bases and 5 bases, there was a span of 16 bases. CDR3 nucleotide sequence: TGTGCCAGCAGTTACTCGCTAGCCTCATCTGGGGAGACCCAGTACTTC. Residues: CASSYSLASSGETQYF.

V is TRBV27 and J is TRBJ2-7, with 10 bases fitting TRBD2. The ends lost 5 bases at V and 4 bases at J; junction bases unmatched: 5. This CDR3 spans 14 amino acids. Germline CDR1 and CDR2: MNHEY and SMNVEV (reference sequence). The CDR3 region is CASSQIAGGYEQYF. Here the CDR3 DNA reads TGTGCCAGCAGTCAGATAGCGGGGGGTTACGAGCAGTACTTC.